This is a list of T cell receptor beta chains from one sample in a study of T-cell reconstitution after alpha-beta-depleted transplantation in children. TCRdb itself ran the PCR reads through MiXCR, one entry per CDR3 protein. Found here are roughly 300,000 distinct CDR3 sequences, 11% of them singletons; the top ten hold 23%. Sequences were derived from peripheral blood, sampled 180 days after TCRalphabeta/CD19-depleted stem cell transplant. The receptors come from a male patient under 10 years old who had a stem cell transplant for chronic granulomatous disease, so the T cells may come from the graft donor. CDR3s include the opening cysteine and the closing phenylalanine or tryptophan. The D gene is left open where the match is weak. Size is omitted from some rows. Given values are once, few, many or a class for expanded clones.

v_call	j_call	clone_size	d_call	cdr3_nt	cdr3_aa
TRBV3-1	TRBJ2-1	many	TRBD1	TGTGCCAGCAGCCTAGGGACAGGGTTTGAGCAGTTCTTC	CASSLGTGFEQFF
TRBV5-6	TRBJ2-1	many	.	TGTGCCAGCAGCGACAATCCCTACACCTACAATGAGCAGTTCTTC	CASSDNPYTYNEQFF
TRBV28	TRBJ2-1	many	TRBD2	TGTGCCAGCAGTGAACCGGGACTAGCGCGGTACAATGAGCAGTTCTTC	CASSEPGLARYNEQFF
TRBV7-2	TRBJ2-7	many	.	TGTGCCAGCAGCTTAAGGGCTGGGGGGGCTTTAAACGACGAGCAGTACTTC	CASSLRAGGALNDEQYF
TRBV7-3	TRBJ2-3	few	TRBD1	TGTGCCAGCAGCTTATCGAGACAGGGGGCATCCGATACGCAGTATTTT	CASSLSRQGASDTQYF
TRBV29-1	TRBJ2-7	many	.	TGCAGCGTTGAAGTTGGAACAGAGGGCTACGAGCAGTACTTC	CSVEVGTEGYEQYF
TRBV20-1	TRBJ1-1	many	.	TGCAGTGCTAGAGCCCCGACAGGCTTTGAAGCTTTCTTT	CSARAPTGFEAFF
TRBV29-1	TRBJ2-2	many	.	TGCAGCGTTGAAAGCGGAACCCCCACCGGGGAGCTGTTTTTT	CSVESGTPTGELFF
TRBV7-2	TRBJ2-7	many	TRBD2	TGTGCCAGCAGCATACCGGGACTAGCGGTCTACGAGCAGTACTTC	CASSIPGLAVYEQYF
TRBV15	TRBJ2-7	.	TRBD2	TGTGCCACCAGCAGAGATGCGGGAGGAGGTGTCTACGGGCAGTACTTC	CATSRDAGGGVYGQYF
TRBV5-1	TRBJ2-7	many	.	TGCGCCAGCAGCTTGTCAACGAAGTCCTACGAGCAGTACTTC	CASSLSTKSYEQYF
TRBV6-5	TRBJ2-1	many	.	TGTGCCAGCAGTTACTCGCGGACTCTGCTTGGGTATGAGCAGTTCTTC	CASSYSRTLLGYEQFF
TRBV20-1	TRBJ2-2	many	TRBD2	TGCAGTGCCCGGGGGGGGGAAGGAGACACCGGGGAGCTGTTTTTT	CSARGGEGDTGELFF
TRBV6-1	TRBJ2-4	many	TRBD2	TGTGCCAGCAGGCCAGCCGGGGGGAACATTCAGTACTTC	CASRPAGGNIQYF
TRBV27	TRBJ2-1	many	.	TGTGCCAGCAGTTTGTGGACAGCCGAGCAGTTCTTC	CASSLWTAEQFF
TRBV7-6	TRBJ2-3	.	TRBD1	TGTGCCAGCAGCTTTGGGACAGGGATGGCAGATACGCAGTATTTT	CASSFGTGMADTQYF
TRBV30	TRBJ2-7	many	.	TGTGCCTGGAGCCCTACACCGGCCAAGCAGTACTTC	CAWSPTPAKQYF
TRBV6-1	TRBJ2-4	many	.	TGTGCCAGCAGTGGGACGGTTGATAAAAACATTCAGTACTTC	CASSGTVDKNIQYF
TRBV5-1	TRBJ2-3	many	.	TGCGCCAGCAGCCTCGGACCAGTCATCACAGATACGCAGTATTTT	CASSLGPVITDTQYF
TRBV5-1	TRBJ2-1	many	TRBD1	TGCGCCAGCAGCTTGGGGGGACAGGAGGGTCGCGATGAGCAGTTCTTC	CASSLGGQEGRDEQFF
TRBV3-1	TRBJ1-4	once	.	TGTGCCAGGACGGAAAGGGCCTGGGAAAAACTGTTTTTT	CARTERAWEKLFF
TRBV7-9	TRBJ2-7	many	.	TGTGCCAGCATCCCCGCCCTCGGCGTCCACGAGCAGTACTTC	CASIPALGVHEQYF
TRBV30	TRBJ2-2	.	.	TGTGCCTGGAGTGTACTGGGTGGTGGGGAGCTGTTTTTT	CAWSVLGGGELFF
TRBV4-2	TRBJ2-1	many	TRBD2	TGTGCCAGCAGCCCCCGCTCGCGGGAGGGCCCTCAGTATGAGCAGTTCTTC	CASSPRSREGPQYEQFF